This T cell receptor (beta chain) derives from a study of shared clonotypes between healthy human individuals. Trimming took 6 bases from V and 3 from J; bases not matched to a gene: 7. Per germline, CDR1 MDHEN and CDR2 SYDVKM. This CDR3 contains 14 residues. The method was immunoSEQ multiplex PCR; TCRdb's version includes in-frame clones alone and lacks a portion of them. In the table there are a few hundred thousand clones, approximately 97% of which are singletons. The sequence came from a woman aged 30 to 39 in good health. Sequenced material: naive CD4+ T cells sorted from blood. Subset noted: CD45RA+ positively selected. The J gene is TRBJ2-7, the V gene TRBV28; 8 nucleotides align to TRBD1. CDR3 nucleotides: TGTGCCAGCAGCCCGACAGGGGAACTCTACGAGCAGTACTTC. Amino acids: CASSPTGELYEQYF.